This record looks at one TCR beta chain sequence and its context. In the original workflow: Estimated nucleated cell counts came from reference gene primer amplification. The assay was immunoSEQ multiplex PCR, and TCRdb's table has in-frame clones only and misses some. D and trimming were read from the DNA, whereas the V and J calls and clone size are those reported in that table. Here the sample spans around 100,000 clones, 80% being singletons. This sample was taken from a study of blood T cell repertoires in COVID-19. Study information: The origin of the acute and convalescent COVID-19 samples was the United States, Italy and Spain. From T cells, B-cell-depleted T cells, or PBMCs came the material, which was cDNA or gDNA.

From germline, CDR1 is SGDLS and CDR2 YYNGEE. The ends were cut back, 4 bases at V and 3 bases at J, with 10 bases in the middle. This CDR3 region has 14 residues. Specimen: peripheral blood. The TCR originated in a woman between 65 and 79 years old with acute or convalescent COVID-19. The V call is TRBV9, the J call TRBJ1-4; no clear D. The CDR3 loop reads CASSRGGSNEKLFF. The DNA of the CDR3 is TGTGCCAGCAGCCGTGGCGGGTCTAATGAAAAACTGTTTTTT.